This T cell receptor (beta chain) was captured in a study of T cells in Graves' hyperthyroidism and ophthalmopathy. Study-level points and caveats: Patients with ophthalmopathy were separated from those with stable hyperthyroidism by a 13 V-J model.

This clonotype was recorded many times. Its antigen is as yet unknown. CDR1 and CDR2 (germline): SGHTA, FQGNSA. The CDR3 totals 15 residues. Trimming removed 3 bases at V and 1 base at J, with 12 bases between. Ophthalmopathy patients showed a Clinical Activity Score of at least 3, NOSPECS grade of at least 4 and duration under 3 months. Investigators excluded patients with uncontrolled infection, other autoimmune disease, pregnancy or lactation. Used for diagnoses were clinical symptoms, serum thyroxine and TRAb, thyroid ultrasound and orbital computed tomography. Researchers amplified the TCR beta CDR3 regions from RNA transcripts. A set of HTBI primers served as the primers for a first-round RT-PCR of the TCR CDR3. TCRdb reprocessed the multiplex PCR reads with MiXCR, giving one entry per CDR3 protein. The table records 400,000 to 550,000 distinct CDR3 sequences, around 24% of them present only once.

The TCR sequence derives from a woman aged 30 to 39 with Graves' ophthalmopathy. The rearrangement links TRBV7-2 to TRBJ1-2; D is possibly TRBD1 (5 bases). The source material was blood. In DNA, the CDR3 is TGTGCCAGCAGCTTGGACCCCGGGGGTAACTATGGCTACACCTTC. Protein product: CASSLDPGGNYGYTF.